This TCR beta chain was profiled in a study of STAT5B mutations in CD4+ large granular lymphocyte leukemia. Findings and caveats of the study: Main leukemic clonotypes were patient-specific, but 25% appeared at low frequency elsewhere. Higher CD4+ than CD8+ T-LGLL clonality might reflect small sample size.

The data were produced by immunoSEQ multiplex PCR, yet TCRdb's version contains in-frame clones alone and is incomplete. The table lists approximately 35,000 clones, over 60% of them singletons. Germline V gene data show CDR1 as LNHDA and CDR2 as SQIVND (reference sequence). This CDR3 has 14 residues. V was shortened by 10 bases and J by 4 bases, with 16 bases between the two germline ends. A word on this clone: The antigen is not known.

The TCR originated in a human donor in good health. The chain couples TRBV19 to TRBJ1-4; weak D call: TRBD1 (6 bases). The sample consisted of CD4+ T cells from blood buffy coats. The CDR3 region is CATSTGTFNEKLFF. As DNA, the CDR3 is TGTGCCACCTCAACAGGGACATTTAATGAAAAACTGTTTTTT.